These 21 T cell receptor beta chains came from one sample sequenced in a study of blood T cell repertoires in COVID-19. The data were produced by immunoSEQ multiplex PCR, yet TCRdb's version contains in-frame clones alone and is incomplete. The repertoire holds around 700,000 clones, with 80% to 90% as singletons. The specimen sequenced was peripheral blood. These receptors were obtained from a woman between 18 and 29 years old with acute or convalescent COVID-19.

The rearrangement links TRBV4-1 to TRBJ2-3; D may be TRBD2 (5 bases). The germline V and J ends were trimmed by 1 base and 3 bases, with 8 bases remaining between them. The CDR3 has 14 amino acids. CDR1 and CDR2 from the germline V gene are MGHRA and YSYEKL. CDR3 region: CASSQVPGTDTQYF. DNA of the CDR3: TGCGCCAGCAGCCAAGTCCCGGGAACAGATACGCAGTATTTT.

The chain couples TRBV5-1 to TRBJ1-1; no clear D. V dropped 0 bases and J dropped 11 bases, with 8 bases sitting between them. The germline CDR1 and CDR2 sequences are SGHRS and YFSETQ. This CDR3 comprises 11 residues. CDR3 region: CASSLGELAFF. CDR3 in DNA: TGCGCCAGCAGCTTGGGTGAGTTGGCTTTCTTT.

The V call is TRBV30, the J call TRBJ1-2; the D is unclear. Trimming cost V 0 bases and J 6 bases, with 11 bases left between them. The CDR3 totals 13 residues. Germline lookup yields CDR1 GTSNPN and CDR2 SVGIG (reference sequence). This CDR3 reads CAWSVKENDGYTF. In DNA, the CDR3 is TGTGCCTGGAGTGTAAAGGAGAATGATGGCTACACCTTC.

The chain has TRBV2 and TRBJ1-2; 9 bases map to TRBD1. This CDR3 has 15 residues. The germline CDR1 and CDR2 sequences are SNHLY and FYNNEI. After removal of 5 bases from V and 6 bases from J, the junction contained 10 bases not matched to a gene. DNA for the CDR3: TGTGCCAGCAGTAGTTACAGGACAGGGGCTAATGGCTACACCTTC. It specifies CASSSYRTGANGYTF.

The genes are TRBV2 and TRBJ1-1, with 7 bases identical to TRBD1. The CDR3 extends over 15 amino acids. The V segment lost 4 bases and the J segment 1 base; nucleotides outside the gene matches: 6. Germline values: CDR1 SNHLY, CDR2 FYNNEI. This chain's CDR3 is CASSVGSGGNTEAFF. CDR3 nucleotide sequence: TGTGCCAGCAGTGTTGGCTCAGGGGGGAACACTGAAGCTTTCTTT.

This clone was counted only a few times. The chain uses TRBV3-1 (or the pseudogene TRBV3-2) and TRBJ1-2, with D unclear. Germline values: CDR1 LGHDT, CDR2 YNNKEL (reference sequence). The ends were cut back, 1 base at V and 0 bases at J, with 9 bases in the middle. The CDR3 spans 15 residues. The CDR3 DNA follows: TGTGCCAGCAGCCAAGCTAGTCCCCCTAACTATGGCTACACCTTC. This encodes CASSQASPPNYGYTF.

This clone came up once. The chain uses TRBV3-1 (or the pseudogene TRBV3-2) and TRBJ2-5; 11 bases are a match to TRBD1. From germline, CDR1 is LGHDT and CDR2 YNNKEL (reference sequence). The CDR3 is 14 residues long. The V segment lost 5 bases and the J segment 5 bases; nucleotides outside the gene matches: 4. For the CDR3, the DNA is TGTGCCAGCAGCAGGGACAGGGGGTGGGAGACCCAGTACTTC. It encodes CASSRDRGWETQYF.

The count of this clone is one. CDR3 coding DNA: TGTGCCAGCAGCAGGACAGGAAGCCAGCCCCAGCATTTT. This translates into CASSRTGSQPQHF. The genes are TRBV12-3 or TRBV12-4 and TRBJ1-5; 7 bases map to TRBD1. The trim removed 6 bases at V and 7 bases at J, leaving 6 bases unmatched. The CDR3 is 13 amino acids.

J is TRBJ2-7 and V is TRBV7-6, with 8 bases matching TRBD1. Germline V gene sequence: CDR1 SGHVS, CDR2 FNYEAQ. This CDR3 region has 17 residues. Trimming removed 3 bases from V and 5 bases from J; junction bases left unmatched: 15. The CDR3 DNA reads TGTGCCAGCAGCTTTATTGCGAACGGACAGGGTCTCGACGAGCAGTACTTC. Its translation is CASSFIANGQGLDEQYF. The full variable domain, rest sourced from reference TRBV7-6 and TRBJ2-7, is GAGVSQSPRYKVTKRGQDVALRCDPISGHVSLYWYRQALGQGPEFLTYFNYEAQQDKSGLPNDRFSAERPEGSISTLTIQRTEQRDSAMYRCASSFIANGQGLDEQYFGPGTRLTVT.

The table lists this clone with a few counts. This rearrangement joins TRBV6-5 to TRBJ2-1; 10 nucleotides align to TRBD1. Looked up from germline, CDR1 is MNHEY and CDR2 is SVGAGI. The length of the CDR3 is 14 residues. V shed 8 bases, J shed 4 bases, and the junction held 5 bases outside the gene matches. Here the CDR3 DNA reads TGTGCCAGCCGACAGGGGGCGAGATACAATGAGCAGTTCTTC. Protein: CASRQGARYNEQFF.

The chain is built from TRBV30 and TRBJ1-2, with TRBD1 matching over 10 bases. This CDR3 region has 15 residues. The germline gives CDR1 GTSNPN, CDR2 SVGIG (reference sequence). V trimming: 4 bases; J trimming: 5 bases; junction bases outside the gene matches: 10. In DNA, the CDR3 is TGTGCCTGGATCCCTTCGGGACAGGGGTTTTATGGCTACACCTTC. Protein product: CAWIPSGQGFYGYTF.

As to this clone: This same CDR3 is encoded by further DNA sequences in the sample. The genes are TRBV24-1 and TRBJ1-5, with TRBD1 matching 7 bases. Per the germline V gene, CDR1 is KGHDR and CDR2 is SFDVKD. The CDR3 covers 15 residues. V gave up 4 bases and J gave up 4 bases; unmatched junction bases: 6. CDR3 DNA: TGTGCCACCAGTGACAGGACAGGATCAAATCAGCCCCAGCATTTT. Its protein product is CATSDRTGSNQPQHF.

This chain's CDR3 is CASSLDPVVETQYF. The CDR3 region has the DNA TGTGCCAGCAGCTTGGACCCGGTTGTAGAGACCCAGTACTTC. V is TRBV5-4 and J is TRBJ2-5; D gene unclear. From germline, CDR1 is SGHNT and CDR2 YYREEE (reference sequence). This CDR3 is 14 amino acids long. The V end was cut by 0 bases, the J end by 4 bases, with 10 bases between.

The V and J genes are TRBV6-5 and TRBJ1-1; D is uncertain. Trimming removed 6 bases at V and 0 bases at J, with 11 bases between. Germline lookup yields CDR1 MNHEY and CDR2 SVGAGI. This CDR3 is built from 14 residues. The CDR3 coding sequence is TGTGCCAGCAGATACCCGAACATGAACACTGAAGCTTTCTTT. Its protein product is CASRYPNMNTEAFF.

In its sample, this clone was seen a few times. V usage is TRBV6-1 and J usage is TRBJ1-2, with 10 positions matching TRBD1. Germline V gene sequence: CDR1 MNHNS, CDR2 SASEGT. The CDR3 totals 15 residues. The J segment lost 3 bases and the V segment lost 2 bases, leaving 3 bases of the junction unmatched. The CDR3 DNA is TGTGCCAGCAGTGAATCGACAGGGGGCTACTATGGCTACACCTTC. This codes for CASSESTGGYYGYTF.

The CDR3 sequence is CASTRADTQYF. The CDR3 coding sequence is TGTGCCAGTACCCGGGCAGATACGCAGTATTTT. This chain links TRBV19 with TRBJ2-3; D is ambiguous. V lost 7 bases to trimming and J lost 4 bases, with 6 bases between them. CDR3 length: 11 residues. Germline CDR1 LNHDA, CDR2 SQIVND (reference sequence). Drawing the rest from reference TRBV19 and TRBJ2-3, the complete variable domain is DGGITQSPKYLFRKEGQNVTLSCEQNLNHDAMYWYRQDPGQGLRLIYYSQIVNDFQKGDIAEGYSVSREKKESFPLTVTSAQKNPTAFYLCASTRADTQYFGPGTRLTVL.

This sequence joins TRBV7-2 and TRBJ2-3; TRBD1 aligns across 7 bases. Losses at the gene ends were 0 bases for V and 3 bases for J; bases not matched to a gene: 6. Germline CDR1 SGHTA, CDR2 FQGNSA. This CDR3 has 16 amino acids. The DNA of the CDR3 is TGTGCCAGCAGCTTAGCGTCGGGACAGCTTACAGATACGCAGTATTTT. Protein: CASSLASGQLTDTQYF.

The rearrangement links TRBV18 to TRBJ1-1; no firm D call. From germline, CDR1 is KGHSH and CDR2 LQKENI. Trimming shortened V by 2 bases and J by 1 base, and 8 bases separated the two germline ends. The CDR3 is 14 residues long. The CDR3 DNA reads TGTGCCAGCTCACCATCATCAGAGAACACTGAAGCTTTCTTT. Residues: CASSPSSENTEAFF.

The chain recombines TRBV19 with TRBJ1-2; D uncertain. The ends were cut back, 3 bases at V and 8 bases at J, with 16 bases in the middle. CDR1 and CDR2 (germline): LNHDA, SQIVND (reference sequence). The CDR3 is 14 residues long. The CDR3 region is CASSIEGWSQGYTF. In DNA, the CDR3 is TGTGCCAGTAGTATTGAGGGATGGTCGCAGGGCTACACCTTC.

This chain joins TRBV27 and TRBJ1-5; no clear D. The CDR3 contains 14 residues. V was pared by 2 bases and J by 1 base, with 6 bases between. The V gene's germline CDR1 is MNHEY and CDR2 SMNVEV (reference sequence). The CDR3 region has the DNA TGTGCCAGCAGTTTAGAGCTGAGCAATCAGCCCCAGCATTTT. This sequence encodes CASSLELSNQPQHF.

The chain links TRBV5-1 to TRBJ2-3, with a possible D match to TRBD1 (6 bases). The V gene lost 9 bases and the J gene lost 0 bases, with 20 bases spanning the gap. The CDR3 has 16 amino acids. CDR1 and CDR2 (germline): SGHRS, YFSETQ. DNA for the CDR3: TGCGCCACCCGAACCTCCGGGACATCGAGCACAGATACGCAGTATTTT. Translating gives CATRTSGTSSTDTQYF.